A single sample is the source of the 7 T cell receptor beta chains below, sequenced in a study of PD-1 blockade in classical Hodgkin lymphoma. Relapse after autologous stem cell transplantation occurred in every patient, and brentuximab vedotin exposure varied. Purified CD4+ T cells were obtained from thawed PBMCs through magnetic negative selection. Clones were read by immunoSEQ multiplex PCR, and TCRdb kept only the in-frame ones, dropping some. Of roughly 25,000 clones in the sample, around 84% were seen once. This specimen consisted of CD4+ T cells from blood, obtained at baseline. The receptors originated from a human donor with classical Hodgkin lymphoma.

The rearrangement links TRBV5-1 to TRBJ1-2; D remains ambiguous. The germline V gene has CDR1 SGHRS and CDR2 YFSETQ. V was cut by 3 bases and J by 7 bases, with 16 bases left in between. CDR3 length equals 14 residues. This CDR3 is CASSSQGPGAGYTF. The CDR3 coding sequence is TGCGCCAGCAGCTCCCAAGGGCCAGGAGCTGGCTACACCTTC.

This clone has more than one count but fewer than ten. The chain uses TRBV5-8 and TRBJ1-2; D possibly corresponds to TRBD1 (5 bases). The V end lost 0 bases, the J end lost 3 bases, and 15 bases lay between the germline ends. Germline V gives CDR1 SGHTS, CDR2 YDEGEE. This CDR3 has 16 amino acids. The CDR3 here is CASSLVGNTGDYGYTF. CDR3 bases: TGTGCCAGCAGCTTGGTTGGCAACACGGGGGACTATGGCTACACCTTC.

The chain couples TRBV18 to TRBJ1-3; TRBD1 might be the D (5 bases). The length of the CDR3 is 15 residues. The germline gives CDR1 KGHSH, CDR2 LQKENI. V shed 0 bases and J shed 0 bases, with 6 bases lying between them. The CDR3 reads CASSPPGVSGNTIYF. CDR3 nucleotide sequence: TGTGCCAGCTCACCACCGGGGGTCTCTGGAAACACCATATATTTT.

This clone showed up just once. The chain links TRBV7-2 to TRBJ1-5; no clear D. Looked up from germline, CDR1 is SGHTA and CDR2 is FQGNSA. Trimming took off 3 bases at V and 4 bases at J, with 13 bases between the two ends. The CDR3 has 15 amino acids. Here the CDR3 DNA reads TGTGCCAGCAGCTTGTCTAGCCAAGCTAATCAGCCCCAGCATTTT. This codes for CASSLSSQANQPQHF.

This chain uses TRBV2 with TRBJ2-7, with 8 bases lining up with TRBD2. The CDR3 totals 15 residues. Trimming took 6 bases from V and 2 from J; bases not matched to a gene: 9. Germline lookup yields CDR1 SNHLY and CDR2 FYNNEI. For the CDR3, the DNA is TGTGCCAGCAGACCAGAGCGGGGGACCACCTACGAGCAGTACTTC. Its translation: CASRPERGTTYEQYF. Filled out from reference TRBV2 and TRBJ2-7, the complete variable domain reads EPEVTQTPSHQVTQMGQEVILRCVPISNHLYFYWYRQILGQKVEFLVSFYNNEISEKSEIFDDQFSVERPDGSNFTLKIRSTKLEDSAMYFCASRPERGTTYEQYFGPGTRLTVT.

The gene calls are TRBV6-1 and TRBJ1-5, with D perhaps matching TRBD1 (6 bases). The V end lost 6 bases, the J end lost 0 bases, and 9 bases lay between the germline ends. The CDR3 runs to 14 residues. Germline lookup yields CDR1 MNHNS and CDR2 SASEGT. CDR3 DNA: TGTGCCAGCAGCGGACAGCATAGCAATCAGCCCCAGCATTTT. Residues: CASSGQHSNQPQHF.

The chain uses TRBV19 and TRBJ1-2; TRBD1 agrees at 9 bases. CDR3 size: 16 residues. The germline V gene has CDR1 LNHDA and CDR2 SQIVND (reference sequence). Trimming removed 10 bases from V and 8 bases from J; junction bases left unmatched: 20. CDR3 bases: TGTGCCACCACAAGATCTGGGGGGGACAGGGTATCGGGCTACACCTTC. It encodes CATTRSGGDRVSGYTF. Full variable domain (outside the CDR3, taken from reference TRBV19 and TRBJ1-2): DGGITQSPKYLFRKEGQNVTLSCEQNLNHDAMYWYRQDPGQGLRLIYYSQIVNDFQKGDIAEGYSVSREKKESFPLTVTSAQKNPTAFYLCATTRSGGDRVSGYTFGSGTRLTVV.